The clone carrying this T cell receptor beta chain came up a few times. Its antigen is still unknown. The repertoire was sequenced with immunoSEQ multiplex PCR; TCRdb's copy has only in-frame clones and lacks some. This table holds tens of thousands of clones, over 80% found once. This sample was taken from a study of graft-versus-host responses after intestinal transplantation. Study-level background: Recipients underwent multivisceral, liver-intestinal, or isolated intestinal transplants. All recipients were given anti-thymocyte globulin induction, and tacrolimus and steroids were then administered for around three years.

Points from the study as a whole: When patients had graft-donor T cell macrochimerism, their allografts held high graft-versus-host to host-versus-graft clonal ratios. Detected in recipient marrow were GvH clones, some of which were first observed in ileum or blood.

Germline V gene lookup returns CDR1 ENHRY and CDR2 SYGVKD. The ends lost 0 bases at V and 0 bases at J; junction bases unmatched: 3. The CDR3 length is 18 residues. The material was unstimulated CD8+ T cells sorted from spleen or lymph node cells, obtained before intestinal transplant. The rearrangement links TRBV10-3 to TRBJ2-7, with 15 nucleotides matching TRBD2. The TCR originated in a human donor who received an intestinal transplant. This CDR3 reads CAISESGLAGGYSYEQYF. CDR3 sequence (DNA): TGTGCCATCAGTGAGTCGGGACTAGCGGGGGGCTACTCCTACGAGCAGTACTTC.